This is a list of T cell receptor beta chains from one sample in a study of T cell changes during pregnancy in multiple sclerosis. Some clones are missing from TCRdb's copy, which holds only in-frame ones; the method was immunoSEQ multiplex PCR. The sample carries around 32,000 clones, roughly 87% recorded once. The input for sequencing was CD8+ T cells from peripheral blood mononuclear cells, taken in the third trimester of pregnancy. These receptors originate from a female donor with multiple sclerosis, enrolled in a pregnancy study. CDR3s include the opening cysteine and the closing phenylalanine or tryptophan. A D gene is named only where the DNA matches it firmly.

>TRBV29-1|TRBD1
CSVEGDRGYGYTF
>TRBV6-4|TRBD2
CASSEDGTSGGTQYF
>TRBV7-8|TRBD1
CASSQSPTGDDQPQHF
>TRBV13|TRBD1
CASSLGRGSDRTNYGYTF
>TRBV2|-
CASSTPGVQPQHF
>TRBV7-9|-
CASSAPGAEAFF
>TRBV19|TRBD1
CASRNRQGATGELFF
>TRBV9|TRBD1
CASGFAPSTGDQETQYF
>TRBV9|-
CASSASNDEQYF
>TRBV9|TRBD1
CASSEQGRYGYTF
>TRBV19|TRBD1
CASSQDRSSYNEQFF
>TRBV4-1|TRBD1
CASSLPGQGGEMNTEAFF
>TRBV5-4|-
CASSFRVQGTEAFF
>TRBV6-5|-
CASSYADRTSYEQYF
>TRBV19|-
CASRTRRGYFYGYTF
>TRBV28|-
CASNTPRTSNEKLFF
>TRBV6-5|TRBD2
CASTTPGGADEQYF
>TRBV5-1|-
CASSLGGGATYEQYF
>TRBV2|TRBD1
CASAPGTGVTEAFF
>TRBV7-9|TRBD2
CASSPRGIAGWGDEQFF
>TRBV7-3|TRBD2
CASSTPTSGDTQYF
>TRBV19|TRBD1
CASTPGAGGAYEQYF
>TRBV9|TRBD2
CASSKSGGATEQYF
>TRBV28|-
CASSLMSRGNTGELFF
>TRBV7-2|-
CASSRGPGWKNEQFF
>TRBV27|-
CASSLNQANTEAFF
>TRBV7-6|-
CASSLRGGGGFLEQYF
>TRBV28|TRBD1
CASSPYRGIEAFF
>TRBV9|-
CASSVARESIQYF
>TRBV7-2|TRBD2
CASSTPLAGGPYNEQFF
>TRBV27|TRBD2
CASSSRDYSYEQYF
>TRBV2|-
CASKDRNYGYTF
>TRBV9|-
CASSTNVDLLRGETQYF
>TRBV27|-
CASSGGAGTEAFF
>TRBV5-4|-
CASSLAGKETQYF
>TRBV10-3|TRBD2
CAIGLADHYEQYF
>TRBV6-1|-
CASSELGDGGETQYF
>TRBV5-1|-
CASSLGALTYEQYF
>TRBV19|-
CASSSSTGSYEQYF
>TRBV19|-
CASIQQGEAFF
>TRBV28|-
CASSLVSGANYEQYF
>TRBV5-6|-
CASTPRDFHVTDTQYF
>TRBV27|TRBD2
CASSLSSGIHNEQFF
>TRBV5-6|TRBD1
CASSGPGQGLPMAYF
>TRBV6-5|-
CASSRNWGGTGELFF
>TRBV5-6|TRBD1
CASSGGTGWDSPLHF
>TRBV6-5|TRBD1
CASSYTYGQGDYGYTF
>TRBV9|-
CASSVVTGYGYTF
>TRBV6-5|TRBD2
CASSLGLAEETQYF
>TRBV7-2|-
CASSLSTGGYTF
>TRBV28|-
CASSPIPDKATEAFF
>TRBV5-8|TRBD1
CASSRDRVGNQPQHF
>TRBV2|TRBD1
CASGTGGLEGSYEQYF
>TRBV19|-
CASSIKIYHEQYF